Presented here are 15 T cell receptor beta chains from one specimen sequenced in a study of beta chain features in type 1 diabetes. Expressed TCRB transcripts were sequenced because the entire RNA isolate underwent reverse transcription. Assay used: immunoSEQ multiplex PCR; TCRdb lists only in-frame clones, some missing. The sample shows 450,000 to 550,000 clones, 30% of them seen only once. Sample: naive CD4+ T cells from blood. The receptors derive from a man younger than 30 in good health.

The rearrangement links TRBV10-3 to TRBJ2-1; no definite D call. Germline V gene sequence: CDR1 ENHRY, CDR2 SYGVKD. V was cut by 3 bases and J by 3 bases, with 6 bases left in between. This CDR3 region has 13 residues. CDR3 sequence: CAISDSGYNEQFF. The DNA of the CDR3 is TGTGCCATCAGTGATTCTGGCTACAATGAGCAGTTCTTC.

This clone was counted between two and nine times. This CDR3 reads CASSPGQGAWETQYF. CDR3 nucleotide sequence: TGTGCCAGCAGCCCTGGACAGGGGGCATGGGAGACCCAGTACTTC. The rearrangement joins TRBV7-8 to TRBJ2-5; 11 bases are a match to TRBD1. V dropped 5 bases and J dropped 5; count of bases not matched to a gene: 7. The CDR3 loop spans 15 amino acids. In germline, CDR1 is SGHVS, CDR2 FQNEAQ.

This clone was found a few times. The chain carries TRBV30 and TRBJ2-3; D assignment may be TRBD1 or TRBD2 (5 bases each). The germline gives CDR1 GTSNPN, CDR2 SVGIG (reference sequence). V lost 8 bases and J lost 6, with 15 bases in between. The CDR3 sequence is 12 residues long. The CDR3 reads CAGGPPVDTQYF. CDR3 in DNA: TGTGCCGGGGGACCGCCGGTGGATACGCAGTATTTT.

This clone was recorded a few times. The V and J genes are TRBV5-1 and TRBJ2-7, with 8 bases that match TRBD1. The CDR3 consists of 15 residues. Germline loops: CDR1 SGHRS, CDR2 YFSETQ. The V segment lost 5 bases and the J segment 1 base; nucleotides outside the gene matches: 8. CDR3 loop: CASSKDREASYEQYF. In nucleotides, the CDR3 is TGCGCCAGCAGTAAGGACAGGGAGGCTTCCTACGAGCAGTACTTC. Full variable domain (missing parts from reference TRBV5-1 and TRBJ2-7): KAGVTQTPRYLIKTRGQQVTLSCSPISGHRSVSWYQQTPGQGLQFLFEYFSETQRNKGNFPGRFSGRQFSNSRSEMNVSTLELGDSALYLCASSKDREASYEQYFGPGTRLTVT.

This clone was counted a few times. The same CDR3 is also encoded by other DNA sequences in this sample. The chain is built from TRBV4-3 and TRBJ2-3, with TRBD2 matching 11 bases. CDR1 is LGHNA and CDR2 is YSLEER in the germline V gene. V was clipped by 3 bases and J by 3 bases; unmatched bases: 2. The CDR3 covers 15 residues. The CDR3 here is CASSHGTSGTDTQYF. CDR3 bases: TGCGCCAGCAGCCACGGGACTAGCGGAACAGATACGCAGTATTTT.

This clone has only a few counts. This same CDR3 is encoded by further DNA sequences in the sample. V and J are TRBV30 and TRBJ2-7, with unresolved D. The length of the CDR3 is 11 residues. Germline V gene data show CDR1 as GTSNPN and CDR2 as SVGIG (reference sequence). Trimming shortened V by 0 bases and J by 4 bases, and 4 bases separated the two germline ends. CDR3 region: CAWSVEYEQYF. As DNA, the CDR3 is TGTGCCTGGAGTGTCGAGTACGAGCAGTACTTC.

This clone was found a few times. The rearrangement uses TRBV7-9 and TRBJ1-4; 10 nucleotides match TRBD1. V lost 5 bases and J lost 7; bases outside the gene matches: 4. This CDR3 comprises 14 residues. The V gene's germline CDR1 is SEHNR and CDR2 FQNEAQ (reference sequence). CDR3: CASSLGQGTEKLFF. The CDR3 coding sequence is TGTGCCAGCAGCCTGGGACAGGGGACTGAAAAACTGTTTTTT.

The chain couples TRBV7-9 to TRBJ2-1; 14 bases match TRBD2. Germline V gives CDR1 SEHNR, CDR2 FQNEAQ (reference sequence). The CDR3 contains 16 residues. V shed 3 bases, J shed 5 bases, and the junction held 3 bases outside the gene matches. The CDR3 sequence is CASSFPTSGRDNEQFF. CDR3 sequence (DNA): TGTGCCAGCAGCTTCCCGACTAGCGGGAGGGACAATGAGCAGTTCTTC.

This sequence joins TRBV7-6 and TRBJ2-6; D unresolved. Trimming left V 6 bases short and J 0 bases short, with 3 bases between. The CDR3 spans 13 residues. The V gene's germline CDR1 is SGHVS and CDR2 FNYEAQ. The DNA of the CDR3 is TGTGCCAGCAGGTCCTCTGGGGCCAACGTCCTGACTTTC. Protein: CASRSSGANVLTF.

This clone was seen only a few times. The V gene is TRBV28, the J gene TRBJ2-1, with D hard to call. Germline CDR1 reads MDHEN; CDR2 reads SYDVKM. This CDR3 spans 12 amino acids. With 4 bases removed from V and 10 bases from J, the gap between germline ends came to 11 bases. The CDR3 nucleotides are TGTGCCAGCAGTTCCTACAGAGTGGAGCAGTTCTTC. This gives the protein CASSSYRVEQFF.

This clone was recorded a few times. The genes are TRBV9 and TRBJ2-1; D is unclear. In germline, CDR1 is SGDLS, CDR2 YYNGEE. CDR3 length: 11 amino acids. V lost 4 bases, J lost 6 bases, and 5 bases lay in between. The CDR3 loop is CASSFGNEQFF. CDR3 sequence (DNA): TGTGCCAGCAGCTTTGGCAATGAGCAGTTCTTC.

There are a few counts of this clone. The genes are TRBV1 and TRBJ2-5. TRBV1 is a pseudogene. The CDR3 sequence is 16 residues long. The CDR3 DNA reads TGCACCAGCAGCCAAGAAGGCTCCGAAAGGACAGAGACCCAGTACTTC. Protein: CTSSQEGSERTETQYF.

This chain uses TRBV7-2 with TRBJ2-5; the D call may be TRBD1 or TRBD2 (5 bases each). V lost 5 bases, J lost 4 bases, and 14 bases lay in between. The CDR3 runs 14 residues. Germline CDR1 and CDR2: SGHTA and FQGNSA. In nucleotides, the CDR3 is TGTGCCAGCAGCGCGCAACTCGGGACAGAGACCCAGTACTTC. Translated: CASSAQLGTETQYF.

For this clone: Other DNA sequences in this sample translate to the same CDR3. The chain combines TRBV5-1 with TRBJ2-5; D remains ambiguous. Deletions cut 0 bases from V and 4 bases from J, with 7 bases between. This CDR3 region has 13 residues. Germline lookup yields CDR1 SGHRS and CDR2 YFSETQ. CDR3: CASSLGWGETQYF. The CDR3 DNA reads TGCGCCAGCAGCTTGGGTTGGGGAGAGACCCAGTACTTC.

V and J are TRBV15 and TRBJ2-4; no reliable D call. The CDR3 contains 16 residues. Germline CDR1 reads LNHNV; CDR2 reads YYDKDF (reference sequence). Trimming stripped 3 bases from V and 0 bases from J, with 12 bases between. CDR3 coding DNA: TGTGCCACCAGCAGTTGGGTGCTTGGAGCCAAAAACATTCAGTACTTC. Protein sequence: CATSSWVLGAKNIQYF.